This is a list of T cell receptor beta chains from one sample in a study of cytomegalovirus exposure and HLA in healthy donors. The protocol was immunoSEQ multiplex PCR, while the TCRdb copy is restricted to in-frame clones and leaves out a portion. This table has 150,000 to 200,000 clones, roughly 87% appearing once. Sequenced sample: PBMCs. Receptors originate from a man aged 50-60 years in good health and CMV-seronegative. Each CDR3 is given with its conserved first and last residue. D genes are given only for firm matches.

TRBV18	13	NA	CASSPGGTDTQYF
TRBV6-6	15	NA	CASSHTPRRADTQYF
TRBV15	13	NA	CATSRDRGYEQYF
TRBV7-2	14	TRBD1	CASSKGQGGYEQYF
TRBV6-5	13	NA	CASSWTKDYGYTF
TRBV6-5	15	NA	CASRVDGGTYNEQFF
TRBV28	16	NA	CASSSHGTQANYGYTF
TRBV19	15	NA	CASSITQGGAYGYTF
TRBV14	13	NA	CASSGPTNEKLFF
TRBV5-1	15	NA	CASSREGASNQPQHF
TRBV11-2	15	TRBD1	CASSLGQGTSYEQYF
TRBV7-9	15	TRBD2	CASSLRSGGRETQYF
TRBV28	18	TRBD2	CASSSLLSTSGHTDTQYF
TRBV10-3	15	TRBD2	CAIGRLAGGDNEQFF
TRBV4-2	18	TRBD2	CASSQEAASGGFRETQYF
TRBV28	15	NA	CASKSPPWRGGELFF
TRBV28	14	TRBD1	CASSLRDRATEAFF
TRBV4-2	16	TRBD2	CASSLTSGWDTDTQYF
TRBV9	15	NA	CASVQHGRGRKTQYF
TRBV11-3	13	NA	CASGRENTGELFF
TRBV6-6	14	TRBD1	CASTRTGGSYEQYF
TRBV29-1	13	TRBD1	CSVEKQGAREQFF
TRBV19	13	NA	CASSIASRDTQYF
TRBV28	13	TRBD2	CASSLRPGGEQYF
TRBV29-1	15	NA	CSVPEGRGVGTEAFF